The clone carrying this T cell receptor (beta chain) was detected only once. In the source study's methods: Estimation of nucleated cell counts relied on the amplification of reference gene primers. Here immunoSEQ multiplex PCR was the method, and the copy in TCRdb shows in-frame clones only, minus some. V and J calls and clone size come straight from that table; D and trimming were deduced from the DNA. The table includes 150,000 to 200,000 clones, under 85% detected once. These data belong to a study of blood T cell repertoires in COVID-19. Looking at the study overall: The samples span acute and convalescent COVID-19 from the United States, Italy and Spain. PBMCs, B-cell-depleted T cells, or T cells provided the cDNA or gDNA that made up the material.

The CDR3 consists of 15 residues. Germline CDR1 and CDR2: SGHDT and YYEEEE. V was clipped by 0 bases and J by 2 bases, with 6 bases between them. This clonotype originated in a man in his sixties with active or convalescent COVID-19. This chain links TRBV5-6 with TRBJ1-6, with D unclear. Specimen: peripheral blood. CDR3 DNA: TGTGCCAGCAGCTTGGGGCAGGCCTATAATTCACCCCTCCACTTT. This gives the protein CASSLGQAYNSPLHF.